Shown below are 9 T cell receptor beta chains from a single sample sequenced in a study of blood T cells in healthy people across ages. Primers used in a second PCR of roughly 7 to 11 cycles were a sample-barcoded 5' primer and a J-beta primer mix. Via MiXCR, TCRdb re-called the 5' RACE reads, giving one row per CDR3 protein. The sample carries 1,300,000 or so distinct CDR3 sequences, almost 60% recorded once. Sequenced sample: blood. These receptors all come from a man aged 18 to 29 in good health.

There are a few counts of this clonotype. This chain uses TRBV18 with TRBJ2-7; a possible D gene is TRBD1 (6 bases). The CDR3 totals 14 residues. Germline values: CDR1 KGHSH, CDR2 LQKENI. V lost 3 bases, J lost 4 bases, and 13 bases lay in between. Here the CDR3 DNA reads TGTGCCAGCTCACCGGTACTTCAGGGGTACGAGCAGTACTTC. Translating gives CASSPVLQGYEQYF.

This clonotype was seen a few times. The CDR3 region has the DNA TGTGCCAGCAGCCCACCCCTAGATACGCAGTATTTT. This gives the protein CASSPPLDTQYF. This rearrangement joins TRBV7-9 to TRBJ2-3, with D unresolved. Per the germline V gene, CDR1 is SEHNR and CDR2 is FQNEAQ (reference sequence). This CDR3 spans 12 amino acids. V lost 5 bases and J 5 bases, leaving 8 bases between the germline ends.

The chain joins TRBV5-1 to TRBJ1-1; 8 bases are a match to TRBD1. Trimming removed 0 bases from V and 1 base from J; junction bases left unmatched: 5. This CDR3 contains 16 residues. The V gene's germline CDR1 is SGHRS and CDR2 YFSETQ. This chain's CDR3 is CASSLGDRYQNTEAFF. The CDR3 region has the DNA TGCGCCAGCAGCTTGGGGGACAGGTATCAGAACACTGAAGCTTTCTTT.

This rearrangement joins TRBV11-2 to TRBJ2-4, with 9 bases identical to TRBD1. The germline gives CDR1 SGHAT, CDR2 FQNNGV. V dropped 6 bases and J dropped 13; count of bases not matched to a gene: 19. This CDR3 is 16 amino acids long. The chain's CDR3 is CASSQGAGTGLNEQYF. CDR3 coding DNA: TGTGCCAGCAGTCAAGGGGCCGGGACAGGGTTGAATGAGCAGTACTTC. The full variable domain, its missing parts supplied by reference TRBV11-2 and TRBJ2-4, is EAGVAQSPRYKIIEKRQSVAFWCNPISGHATLYWYQQILGQGPKLLIQFQNNGVVDDSQLPKDRFSAERLKGVDSTLKIQPAKLEDSAVYLCASSQGAGTGLNEQYFGAGTRLSVL.

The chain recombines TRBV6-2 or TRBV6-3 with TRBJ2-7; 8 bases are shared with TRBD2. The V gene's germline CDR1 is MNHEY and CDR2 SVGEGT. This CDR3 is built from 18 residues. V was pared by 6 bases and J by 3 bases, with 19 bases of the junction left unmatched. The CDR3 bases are TGTGCCAGCAGGACCAGGACTAGCCAGCACTACGGGAGCTACGAGCAGTACTTC. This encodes CASRTRTSQHYGSYEQYF.

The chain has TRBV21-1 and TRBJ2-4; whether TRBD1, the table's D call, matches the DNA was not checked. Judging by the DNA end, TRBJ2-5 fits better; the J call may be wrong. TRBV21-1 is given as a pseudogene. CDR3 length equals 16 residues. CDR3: CASSKRDRSNLETQYF. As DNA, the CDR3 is TGTGCCAGCAGCAAAAGAGACAGGTCTAACTTAGAGACCCAGTACTTC.

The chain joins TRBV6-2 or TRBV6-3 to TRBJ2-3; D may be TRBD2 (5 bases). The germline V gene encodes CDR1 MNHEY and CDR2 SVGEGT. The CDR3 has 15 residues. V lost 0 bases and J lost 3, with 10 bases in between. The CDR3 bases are TGTGCCAGCAGTTACTCATCCGGGAATACAGATACGCAGTATTTT. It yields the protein CASSYSSGNTDTQYF.

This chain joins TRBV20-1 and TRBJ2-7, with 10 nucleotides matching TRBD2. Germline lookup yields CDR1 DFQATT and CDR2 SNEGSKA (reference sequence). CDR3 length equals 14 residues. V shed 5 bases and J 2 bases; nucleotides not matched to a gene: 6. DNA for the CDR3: TGCAGTGCTCGCCTAGCGGGGGCTACCTACGAGCAGTACTTC. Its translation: CSARLAGATYEQYF.

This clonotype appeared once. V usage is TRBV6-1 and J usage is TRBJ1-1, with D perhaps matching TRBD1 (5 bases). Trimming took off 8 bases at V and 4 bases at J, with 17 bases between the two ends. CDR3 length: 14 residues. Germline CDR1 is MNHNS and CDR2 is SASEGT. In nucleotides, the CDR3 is TGTGCCAGCGGGACCTCAGGGTTGAGCACTGAAGCTTTCTTT. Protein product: CASGTSGLSTEAFF.